This TCR beta chain was sequenced for a study of T-cell memory formation after mild COVID-19. The overall study: For the most part, TCR clusters were specific to one donor.

The CDR3 is 13 amino acids. V dropped 4 bases and J dropped 3; count of bases not matched to a gene: 2. The germline V gene has CDR1 SGHVS and CDR2 FNYEAQ. This clonotype showed up just once. Each CDR3 protein is one row after TCRdb ran MiXCR on the 5' RACE reads. Of roughly 250,000 distinct CDR3 sequences in the sample, over 15% are singletons; the top ten hold around a fifth. Input material: PBMCs or a T cell subset sorted from them (not recorded which). The source is a man younger than 35 who had mild COVID-19 (a few samples of this study predate the infection). Cell type and time point are not known. The V and J genes are TRBV7-6 and TRBJ1-2; 7 positions match TRBD1. Here the CDR3 DNA reads TGTGCCAGCAGCTCGACAGGGTACTATGGCTACACCTTC. This encodes CASSSTGYYGYTF.